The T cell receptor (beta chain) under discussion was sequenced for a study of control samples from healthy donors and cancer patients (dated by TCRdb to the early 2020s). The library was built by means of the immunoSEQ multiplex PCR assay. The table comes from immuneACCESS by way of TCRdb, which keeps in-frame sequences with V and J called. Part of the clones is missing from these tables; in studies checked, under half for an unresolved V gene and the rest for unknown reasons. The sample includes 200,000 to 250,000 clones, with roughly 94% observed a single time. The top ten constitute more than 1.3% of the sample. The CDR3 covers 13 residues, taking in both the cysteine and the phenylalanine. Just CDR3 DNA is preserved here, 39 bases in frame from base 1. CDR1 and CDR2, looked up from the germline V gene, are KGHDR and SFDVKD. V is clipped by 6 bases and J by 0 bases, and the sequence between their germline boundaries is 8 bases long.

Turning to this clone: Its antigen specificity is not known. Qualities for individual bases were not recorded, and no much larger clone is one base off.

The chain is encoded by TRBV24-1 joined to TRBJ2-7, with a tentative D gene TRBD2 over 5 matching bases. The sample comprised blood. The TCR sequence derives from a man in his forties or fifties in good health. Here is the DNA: TGTGCCACCAGTCGGGGTAACTCCTACGAGCAGTACTTC. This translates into CATSRGNSYEQYF.